These T cell receptor beta chains were read from a single sample in a study of T-cell memory formation after mild COVID-19. A single record per CDR3 protein comes from TCRdb applying MiXCR to the 5' RACE reads. Here the sample spans around 100,000 distinct CDR3 sequences, 11% being singletons. Sequencing input: PBMCs or a T cell subset sorted from them (not recorded which). The receptors come from a young man who had mild COVID-19 (a few samples of this study predate the infection). Cell type and time point are not known. The CDR3 runs from the conserved cysteine through the conserved F or W. Each record gives: CDR3 length, D gene, clone size, J gene, V gene, CDR3 DNA, CDR3 protein. D genes are given only for firm matches. Only part of the rows carry a size: once, few, many, or a class if the clone is expanded.

15	NA	few	TRBJ2-1	TRBV7-9	TGTGCCAGCAGCTCAGGGGACTGGCTCAGCAATGAGCAGTTCTTC	CASSSGDWLSNEQFF
18	NA	few	TRBJ2-4	TRBV11-1	TGTGCCAGCAGCTTAAGTATCGACGGGAGCCAAGCCAAAAACATTCAGTACTTC	CASSLSIDGSQAKNIQYF
19	NA	many	TRBJ1-2	TRBV27	TGTGCCAGCAGACCCTTAAAGGGGCAGGGTGCCCTAGCTAACTATGGCTACACCTTC	CASRPLKGQGALANYGYTF
15	NA	NA	TRBJ1-2	TRBV5-8	TGTGCCAGCAGCTTCTACGGACCTGCTAACTATGGCTACACCTTC	CASSFYGPANYGYTF
18	TRBD2	few	TRBJ2-3	TRBV7-9	TGTGCCAGCAGCCACACCGGGCTAGCGGGGGGGCAAGCAGATACGCAGTATTTT	CASSHTGLAGGQADTQYF
14	NA	few	TRBJ2-5	TRBV20-1	TGCAGTGCTGGACCGGGACTGGGGCAAGAGACCCAGTACTTC	CSAGPGLGQETQYF
16	NA	many	TRBJ1-5	TRBV28	TGTGCCAGCAGTTTAGGGCAGGGATCTGCGAATCAGCCCCAGCATTTT	CASSLGQGSANQPQHF
13	NA	few	TRBJ2-2	TRBV3-1	TGTGCCAGCAGTGTGTCCCTTACCGGGGAGCTGTTTTTT	CASSVSLTGELFF
15	TRBD2	few	TRBJ2-3	TRBV7-9	TGTGCCAGCAGCTTTACTAGCGGGGGTGAAGATACGCAGTATTTT	CASSFTSGGEDTQYF
16	NA	NA	TRBJ2-2	TRBV7-3	TGTGCCAGCAGCTTCACCGGGGGGCGCCCTACCGGGGAGCTGTTTTTT	CASSFTGGRPTGELFF
14	NA	NA	TRBJ1-4	TRBV27	TGTGCCAGCAGGGCAGGGTTCCCAAATGAAAAACTGTTTTTT	CASRAGFPNEKLFF
16	NA	few	TRBJ2-3	TRBV4-3	TGCGCCAGCAGCCGAGCTGACACGGACGGGGTTTCTACGCAGTATTTT	CASSRADTDGVSTQYF
14	NA	few	TRBJ2-5	TRBV7-6	TGTGCCAGCAGCTCGCAACTAGGCGTGGAGACCCAGTACTTC	CASSSQLGVETQYF
15	TRBD1	NA	TRBJ1-3	TRBV6-6	TGTGCCAGCATCAAGGGGGCCACGGCTGGAAACACCATATATTTT	CASIKGATAGNTIYF
14	NA	NA	TRBJ1-1	TRBV19	TGTGCCAGTAGTATATCTCTCATGAACACTGAAGCTTTCTTT	CASSISLMNTEAFF
12	TRBD1	NA	TRBJ1-2	TRBV7-9	TGTGCCAGCAGCTCGACAGGGCAGGGCTACACCTTC	CASSSTGQGYTF
16	NA	many	TRBJ1-6	TRBV4-2	TGTGCCAGCAGCCCAGAAGGGGCAGCGTATAATTCACCCCTCCACTTT	CASSPEGAAYNSPLHF
14	NA	NA	TRBJ2-1	TRBV7-6	TGTGCCAGCAGCTTAGGGGGTGGTTCCAATGAGCAGTTCTTC	CASSLGGGSNEQFF
15	NA	few	TRBJ1-1	TRBV7-8	TGTGCCAGCAGCTCACCACAGGGATCGATCCCTGAAGCTTTCTTT	CASSSPQGSIPEAFF
13	NA	NA	TRBJ2-2	TRBV30	TGTGCCTGGGCGTCCGGTTTTGTCGGGGAGCTGTTTTTT	CAWASGFVGELFF
15	NA	few	TRBJ2-1	TRBV4-1	TGCGCCAGCAGCCAAAGGACAGTCTCTAACAATGAGCAGTTCTTC	CASSQRTVSNNEQFF
16	TRBD1	NA	TRBJ2-7	TRBV27	TGTGCCAGCAGTATTTCTGGACAGGGCTTCGGGTACGAGCAGTACTTC	CASSISGQGFGYEQYF
14	NA	NA	TRBJ2-2	TRBV11-2	TGTGCCAGCAGCTTAGATCGAGGGGCCGGGGAGCTGTTTTTT	CASSLDRGAGELFF
15	NA	NA	TRBJ2-1	TRBV15	TGTGCCACCAGCAGAAGCCCGCCGGGATACAATGAGCAGTTCTTC	CATSRSPPGYNEQFF
19	TRBD1	NA	TRBJ1-2	TRBV12-3/TRBV12-4	TGTGCCAGCAGTTTTGGATACGTTATCAGACAGGGGGAGGACTATGGCTACACCTTC	CASSFGYVIRQGEDYGYTF
15	TRBD1	few	TRBJ2-7	TRBV5-1	TGCGCCAGCAGTTCGAAACGGGACAGGGGAGTCGAGCAGTACTTC	CASSSKRDRGVEQYF
12	TRBD1	few	TRBJ2-3	TRBV29-1	TGCAGCTTGACAGGGGTCACAGATACGCAGTATTTT	CSLTGVTDTQYF
13	NA	many	TRBJ2-1	TRBV19	TGTGCCAGTAGTACCGGAGTGGGCAGTGAGCAGTTCTTC	CASSTGVGSEQFF
13	TRBD2	NA	TRBJ2-1	TRBV20-1	TGCAGCGGGGGGAGGGCTAACTACAATGAGCAGTTCTTC	CSGGRANYNEQFF
14	NA	NA	TRBJ2-1	TRBV12-3/TRBV12-4	TGTGCCAGCAGTCTTCAGACCCCTCGGGGTGTGCAGTTCTTC	CASSLQTPRGVQFF
15	NA	NA	TRBJ2-5	TRBV5-1	TGCGCCAGAAGCTTGGACCAGCTACCGCGGGAGACCCAGTACTTC	CARSLDQLPRETQYF
15	TRBD1	NA	TRBJ2-3	TRBV5-1	TGCGCCAGCAGCCAGACAGGGGGCGTCACAGATACGCAGTATTTT	CASSQTGGVTDTQYF
16	TRBD1	many	TRBJ1-1	TRBV12-3/TRBV12-4	TGTGCCAGCAGTTCCCCACCCGGGACAGCTAACACTGAAGCTTTCTTT	CASSSPPGTANTEAFF
16	NA	many	TRBJ2-2	TRBV7-3	TGTGCCAGCAGCTTATGGGACATAACGAACACCGGGGAGCTGTTTTTT	CASSLWDITNTGELFF
14	NA	few	TRBJ1-5	TRBV9	TGTGCCAGCAGCGTAGGACAGTCGAATCAGCCCCAGCATTTT	CASSVGQSNQPQHF
11	NA	NA	TRBJ1-1	TRBV7-8	TGTGCCACCAAACTGGCAGGGAAAGCTTTCTTT	CATKLAGKAFF
13	TRBD1	NA	TRBJ1-2	TRBV2	TGTGCCAGCAGTGCGGGACAGGGTTATGGCTACACCTTC	CASSAGQGYGYTF
14	NA	few	TRBJ2-2	TRBV29-1	TGCAGCGTTGAAGATCGTCGGGGGACCGGGGAGCTGTTTTTT	CSVEDRRGTGELFF
15	TRBD1	few	TRBJ1-2	TRBV7-2	TGTGCCAGCAGCCCCGGGACAGGGGGCGACTATGGCTACACCTTC	CASSPGTGGDYGYTF
11	NA	NA	TRBJ1-1	TRBV7-9	TGTGCCAGCAGCTTAGCCGGATTGGCTTTCTTT	CASSLAGLAFF
16	NA	few	TRBJ2-5	TRBV15	TGTGCCACCAGCAGAGATCCCCCCAGGGCCAAAGAGACCCAGTACTTC	CATSRDPPRAKETQYF
16	NA	few	TRBJ2-1	TRBV7-2	TGTGCCAGCAGCTTAAATAGGGGGGACCCCCGCCATGAGCAGTTCTTC	CASSLNRGDPRHEQFF
12	NA	many	TRBJ1-2	TRBV27	TGTGCCAGCAGTCGGCCCCCCGATGGCTACACCTTC	CASSRPPDGYTF
13	NA	NA	TRBJ2-4	TRBV10-3	TGTGCCATCAGATCCGGGGTGTCAAACATTCAGTACTTC	CAIRSGVSNIQYF
12	NA	few	TRBJ1-5	TRBV12-3/TRBV12-4	TGTGCCAGCAGTTTAGTCAATCAGCCCCAGCATTTT	CASSLVNQPQHF
12	NA	NA	TRBJ2-1	TRBV6-5	TGTGCCAGCGGTAGTAGGTTGGACGAGCAGTTCTTC	CASGSRLDEQFF
19	TRBD2	few	TRBJ2-1	TRBV4-3	TGCGCCAGCAGCCAAGATGGTTTCCTAGCGGGGGCTTATAACAATGAGCAGTTCTTC	CASSQDGFLAGAYNNEQFF
13	NA	many	TRBJ1-2	TRBV4-1	TGCGCCAGCAGCCAAGGTGGGGGCGGGGGCTACACCTTC	CASSQGGGGGYTF
15	TRBD1	few	TRBJ1-2	TRBV4-1	TGCGCCAGCAGCCAAGATCCAGGGGGGAACTATGGCTACACCTTC	CASSQDPGGNYGYTF
14	NA	NA	TRBJ2-3	TRBV12-3/TRBV12-4	TGTGCCACAACACTTACAGGGGGGGCAGATACGCAGTATTTT	CATTLTGGADTQYF
13	NA	NA	TRBJ2-7	TRBV5-1	TGCGCCAGCAGCCGGGAGAACTCCTACGAGCAGTACTTC	CASSRENSYEQYF
13	NA	few	TRBJ1-1	TRBV27	TGTGCCAGCAGTCCCCTCCTGAACACTGAAGCTTTCTTT	CASSPLLNTEAFF